The source of this T cell receptor (beta chain) is a study of CD8+CD57+ T cells in acquired aplastic anemia. Study-wide results and caveats: No significant difference in CD8+ Simpson's diversity was found between patients and controls.

This clonotype appeared many times. Its antigen is not known. Germline V CDR1 and CDR2: MNHEY, SVGAGI. V trimming: 0 bases; J trimming: 4 bases; junction bases outside the gene matches: 7. The CDR3 has 16 residues. Genomic DNA was employed as the template in profiling TCR beta VDJ and CDR3. In TCRdb, the reads were re-called with MiXCR into one record per CDR3 protein. The repertoire holds some 220,000 distinct CDR3 sequences, with about a third as singletons. The sequence derives from a human donor in good health, serving as a control. The chain joins TRBV6-5 to TRBJ2-7; 9 bases match TRBD1. The specimen was sorted CD4+, CD8+, or CD8+CD57+ T cells (not recorded which) from PBMCs. CDR3 sequence reads: CASSYSSGTGTYEQYF. The CDR3 DNA sequence: TGTGCCAGCAGTTACTCGAGCGGGACAGGGACTTACGAGCAGTACTTC.